This entry describes one T cell receptor beta chain. The entry originates in a study of radiotherapy plus CTLA-4 blockade in lung cancer. Overall study: With 31% of patients having disease control, objective responses were seen in approximately 18%.

This CDR3 contains 15 residues. V was trimmed by 1 base and J by 3 bases, leaving 12 bases between them. Germline CDR1 and CDR2: SGHAT and FQNNGV. Using immunoSEQ multiplex PCR, the repertoire was profiled, and TCRdb retains in-frame clones only, with some absent. In the table there are fewer than 100,000 clones, roughly 79% of which are singletons. This receptor was identified in a human donor with non-small cell lung cancer whose response to radiotherapy plus ipilimumab could not be evaluated. Some clones in this sample may be carry-over from other donors' samples. Sequences were derived from peripheral blood, sampled from a patient treated with radiotherapy plus ipilimumab. The V and J genes are TRBV11-2 and TRBJ1-1; D remains unclear. The CDR3 protein is CASSLGSVRDTEAFF. As DNA, the CDR3 is TGTGCCAGCAGCTTAGGCTCGGTGAGGGACACTGAAGCTTTCTTT.